The clone carrying this T cell receptor (beta chain) was detected only a few times. What it binds is not known. CDR1 and CDR2 (germline): SNHLY, FYNNEI. The CDR3 is 14 amino acids. V lost 1 base and J 0 bases, leaving 6 bases between the germline ends. This sample stems from a study of T cells after yellow fever vaccination. Study background: Fractions with few cells were prepared using SMART-Seq v4 Ultra Low Input. The study's findings and limits: A secondary response was less intense yet reached its peak sooner, at day 5 versus 15. Post-booster repertoires again held most primary-vaccination clones (just under 97% CD4, 85% to 90% CD8).

The 5'RACE template-switching step produced TCR cDNA and added a universal primer site and UMIs. TCRdb itself ran the 5' RACE reads through MiXCR, one entry per CDR3 protein. The sample records about 320,000 distinct CDR3 sequences, approximately 4% being singletons. This TCR derives from a man aged 18-30 years who received the YFV17D yellow fever vaccine. J is TRBJ2-5 and V is TRBV2; the D is unclear. The sample consisted of PBMCs, taken 15 days after the yellow fever booster vaccination. The CDR3 bases are TGTGCCAGCAGTGAAGTGGCAGACCAAGAGACCCAGTACTTC. It specifies CASSEVADQETQYF.